A single TCR beta chain is shown here with its context. Those enrolled in Seattle joined during active infection and were followed longitudinally afterward. This sample is drawn from a study of blood T cell repertoires in COVID-19. Overall study: Sites across the United States, Italy and Spain contributed samples from acute and convalescent COVID-19.

Using immunoSEQ multiplex PCR, the repertoire was profiled, and TCRdb retains in-frame clones only, with some absent. The sample contains 150,000 to 200,000 clones, 80% to 90% of which appear only once. The germline V gene has CDR1 LNHDA and CDR2 SQIVND (reference sequence). V gave up 4 bases and J gave up 5 bases, with 14 bases separating them. The CDR3 is made up of 14 amino acids. This rearrangement joins TRBV19 to TRBJ1-1; a possible D gene is TRBD1 (5 bases). Input material: peripheral blood. This TCR came from a woman aged 55-69 years with COVID-19, enrolled during active disease. CDR3: CASSTSGIGTEAFF. The DNA for the CDR3 is TGTGCCAGTAGTACCTCAGGGATAGGGACTGAAGCTTTCTTT.